This entry features one TCR beta chain sequence. No antigen is known for it. The germline V gene encodes CDR1 GTSNPN and CDR2 SVGIG (reference sequence). The V and J ends lost 5 bases and 6 bases respectively, with 11 bases between them. This CDR3 is built from 13 residues. Measured with immunoSEQ multiplex PCR; TCRdb has only the in-frame clones, and not every one. In the table there are 95,000 to 120,000 clones, 90% to 96% of which are singletons. The sample originates from a study of cytomegalovirus exposure and HLA in healthy donors. Background on the study: The platform used for the 120 or so validation repertoires matched that of the roughly 700 first-cohort repertoires, a later analysis reported. Study observations and caveats: A few chains tied to CMV proved CMV antigen-specific in vitro. Most TCR sequences were rare, but some public TCRs occurred in many donors. Listed as cytomegalovirus-associated were over 150 TCR beta chains.

The chain combines TRBV30 with TRBJ1-6; unclear D gene. Sequencing input: PBMCs. The receptor's source is a woman aged 18-29 years in good health and CMV-seronegative. The CDR3 region has the DNA TGTGCCTGGGCCCTGGCCAGTAATTCACCCCTCCACTTT. Translating gives CAWALASNSPLHF.